What follows are 5 T cell receptor beta chains derived from one specimen sequenced in a study of kidney transplant recipient with SARS-CoV-2 infection. TCRdb itself ran the reads through MiXCR, one entry per CDR3 protein. Of fewer than 250,000 distinct CDR3 sequences in the sample, under 30% were seen once. Sequencing was performed on a blood sample, taken at baseline and on roughly day 110 from a kidney transplant recipient. All receptors come from a young adult male patient who had COVID-19 and was a kidney transplant recipient. Some T cells may have originated in the graft donor.

This clonotype came up many times. The J gene is TRBJ2-1, the V gene TRBV11-2; D call uncertain. CDR1 is SGHAT, CDR2 FQNNGV, per germline. The CDR3 consists of 14 residues. V lost 3 bases and J lost 5, with 11 bases in between. This CDR3 reads CASSFGDGNNEQFF. The DNA for the CDR3 is TGTGCCAGCAGCTTTGGGGATGGGAACAATGAGCAGTTCTTC.

V and J are TRBV7-9 and TRBJ2-3, with TRBD2 as a possible D gene (6 bases). V dropped 7 bases and J dropped 4 bases, with 21 bases sitting between them. Per the germline V gene, CDR1 is SEHNR and CDR2 is FQNEAQ (reference sequence). The CDR3 is made up of 16 amino acids. In DNA form, the CDR3 reads TGTGCCAGCAACCTCATTCCGGGGGTTGGCGCAGATACGCAGTATTTT. This encodes CASNLIPGVGADTQYF.

Ten or more counts support this clonotype. CDR3 in amino acids: CASSQEKGLSNQPQHF. CDR3 nucleotides: TGTGCCAGCAGCCAAGAGAAGGGGCTTAGCAATCAGCCCCAGCATTTT. The chain carries TRBV4-2 and TRBJ1-5, with D tentatively TRBD1 (5 bases). CDR3 size: 16 residues. Germline V gives CDR1 LGHNA, CDR2 YNFKEQ. The V end was cut by 0 bases, the J end by 0 bases, with 9 bases between.

Many counts were recorded for this clonotype. The genes are TRBV30 and TRBJ1-5; D ambiguous. V gave up 1 base and J gave up 0 bases, with 4 bases separating them. Germline lookup yields CDR1 GTSNPN and CDR2 SVGIG (reference sequence). The length of the CDR3 is 13 residues. In DNA form, the CDR3 reads TGTGCCTGGAGTGGTGATAGCAATCAGCCCCAGCATTTT. Protein: CAWSGDSNQPQHF.

About this clonotype: One base away lies a much larger clone, so this may be a sequencing read error. For the CDR3, the DNA is TGTGCCGGCAGTGCAATAGAAGAACTGGGAAAGACCTATGGCTACACCTTC. Translating it yields CAGSAIEELGKTYGYTF. The gene calls are TRBV25-1 and TRBJ1-2; D call uncertain. This CDR3 spans 17 amino acids. Germline CDR1 and CDR2: MGHDK and SYGVNS.